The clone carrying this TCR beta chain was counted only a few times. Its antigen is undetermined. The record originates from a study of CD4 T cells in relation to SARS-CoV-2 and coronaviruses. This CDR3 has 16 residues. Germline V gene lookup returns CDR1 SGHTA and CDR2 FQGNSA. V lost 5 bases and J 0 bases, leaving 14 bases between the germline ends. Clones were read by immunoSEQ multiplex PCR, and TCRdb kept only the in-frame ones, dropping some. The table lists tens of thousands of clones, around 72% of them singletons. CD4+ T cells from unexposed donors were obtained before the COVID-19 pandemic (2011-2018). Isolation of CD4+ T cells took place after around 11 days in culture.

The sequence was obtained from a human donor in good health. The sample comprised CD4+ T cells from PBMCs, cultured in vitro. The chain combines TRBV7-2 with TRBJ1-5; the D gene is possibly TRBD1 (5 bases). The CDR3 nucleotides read TGTGCCAGCAGCCCGGCGGGACGGTATAGCAATCAGCCCCAGCATTTT. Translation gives CASSPAGRYSNQPQHF.